These T cell receptor beta chains were read from a single sample in a study of control samples from healthy donors and cancer patients. Data came from immunoSEQ multiplex PCR; TCRdb stores just in-frame clones and leaves some out. The sample includes about 150,000 clones, 90% to 95% of them seen just once. Specimen: blood. The receptors stem from a man in his late teens or twenties in good health. CDR3s include the opening cysteine and the closing phenylalanine or tryptophan. D genes are given only for firm matches.

D: -
V: TRBV19
length: 13
J: TRBJ1-2
CDR3: CASSQSLDYGYTF

D: -
V: TRBV6-4
length: 13
J: TRBJ1-1
CDR3: CASSDSGSTEAFF

D: -
V: TRBV19
length: 16
J: TRBJ2-1
CDR3: CASSINRQSSYNEQFF

D: -
V: TRBV5-1
length: 14
J: TRBJ1-1
CDR3: CASSMGPGSTEAFF

D: -
V: TRBV9
length: 14
J: TRBJ1-3
CDR3: CASSEGSPGDTIYF

D: -
V: TRBV23-1
length: 13
J: TRBJ1-5
CDR3: CASSQSIREPQHF

D: -
V: TRBV5-1
length: 18
J: TRBJ2-2
CDR3: CASSLSSGTVPNTGELFF

D: -
V: TRBV15
length: 15
J: TRBJ2-1
CDR3: CATSRPRGFVNEQFF

D: -
V: TRBV3-1/TRBV3-2
length: 13
J: TRBJ2-1
CDR3: CASSGPTGNEQFF

D: TRBD2
V: TRBV4-1
length: 17
J: TRBJ2-7
CDR3: CASSQEWASGRSYEQYF

D: -
V: TRBV12-1
length: 19
J: TRBJ1-4
CDR3: CASSFPRGPKGIGDEKLFF

D: -
V: TRBV29-1
length: 13
J: TRBJ2-3
CDR3: CSVEDWGTDTQYF

D: -
V: TRBV2
length: 15
J: TRBJ2-1
CDR3: CASSRVAVSYNEQFF

D: TRBD2
V: TRBV7-8
length: 17
J: TRBJ2-5
CDR3: CASSLKLAGGPWETQYF

D: -
V: TRBV2
length: 13
J: TRBJ1-2
CDR3: CASRPTSNYGYTF

D: TRBD1
V: TRBV5-8
length: 16
J: TRBJ1-5
CDR3: CASSRRRQQGNQPQHF

D: -
V: TRBV6-6
length: 12
J: TRBJ2-1
CDR3: CASSYSNNEQFF

D: TRBD1
V: TRBV5-5
length: 15
J: TRBJ1-2
CDR3: CASSSTGPGDYGYTF

D: -
V: TRBV2
length: 13
J: TRBJ1-1
CDR3: CASSPDMNTEAFF

D: TRBD1
V: TRBV5-5
length: 18
J: TRBJ1-3
CDR3: CASSLSLVDRAAGNTIYF

D: -
V: TRBV21-1
length: 19
J: TRBJ2-3
CDR3: CASSKDNPTSGREKDTQYF

D: -
V: TRBV7-2
length: 15
J: TRBJ2-2
CDR3: CASSLSGGRGGELFF

D: -
V: TRBV6-1
length: 12
J: TRBJ2-7
CDR3: CASSNDYYEQYF

D: -
V: TRBV10-3
length: 11
J: TRBJ2-1
CDR3: CASDGDNEQFF

D: -
V: TRBV12-3/TRBV12-4
length: 12
J: TRBJ1-2
CDR3: CASSLFPGDYTF

D: TRBD2
V: TRBV6-6
length: 18
J: TRBJ2-3
CDR3: CASSQPLGTSGYADTQYF

D: TRBD1
V: TRBV5-1
length: 15
J: TRBJ1-2
CDR3: CASSLARTGPYGYTF

D: -
V: TRBV6-6
length: 14
J: TRBJ2-7
CDR3: CASSYGTESYEQYF

D: -
V: TRBV5-1
length: 15
J: TRBJ1-2
CDR3: CASSLGQKANYGYTF

D: TRBD1
V: TRBV19
length: 18
J: TRBJ1-2
CDR3: CASSLPFGTAVSFYGYTF

D: -
V: TRBV6-6
length: 14
J: TRBJ1-6
CDR3: CASCRLGNNSPLHF

D: -
V: TRBV10-3
length: 12
J: TRBJ1-3
CDR3: CAIFSPGNTIYF

D: -
V: TRBV19
length: 16
J: TRBJ1-5
CDR3: CASSIGGGRGNQPQHF

D: -
V: TRBV30
length: 11
J: TRBJ1-1
CDR3: CAGERNTEAFF

D: TRBD2
V: TRBV28
length: 15
J: TRBJ2-3
CDR3: CASSEGLAGPDTQYF

D: -
V: TRBV28
length: 15
J: TRBJ2-7
CDR3: CASSLGTTALGEQYF

D: TRBD2
V: TRBV7-6
length: 17
J: TRBJ2-1
CDR3: CASSLAIPPGRVNEQFF

D: -
V: TRBV7-2
length: 16
J: TRBJ1-3
CDR3: CASSRAGTISGNTIYF

D: -
V: TRBV9
length: 12
J: TRBJ1-3
CDR3: CASSVGEVTTYF